The rows below give T cell receptor beta chains drawn from one sample of a study of cytomegalovirus exposure and HLA in healthy donors. Assay: immunoSEQ multiplex PCR; the TCRdb copy retains only in-frame clones and omits some. The sample totals about 59,000 clones. Sequenced: PBMCs. These receptors were obtained from a man aged 25 to 40 in good health and CMV-seropositive. Both conserved end residues are part of each CDR3. Fields, in order: CDR3 protein, CDR3 DNA, D gene, J gene, V gene. A D gene is named only where the DNA matches it firmly.

CDR3aa: CATSPGTSGSGQFF
CDR3nt: TGTGCCACCAGCCCCGGGACTAGCGGGAGCGGGCAGTTCTTC
d_gene: TRBD2
j_gene: TRBJ2-1
v_gene: TRBV15

CDR3aa: CASTRPGQGIHEQYF
CDR3nt: TGTGCCAGCACCAGACCGGGACAGGGAATCCACGAGCAGTACTTC
d_gene: TRBD1
j_gene: TRBJ2-7
v_gene: TRBV6-1

CDR3aa: CASAPRTGSSDNEQFF
CDR3nt: TGTGCCAGCGCACCGCGGACAGGGAGCTCCGACAATGAGCAGTTCTTC
d_gene: TRBD1
j_gene: TRBJ2-1
v_gene: TRBV18

CDR3aa: CASSFGGYEQYF
CDR3nt: TGTGCCAGCAGCTTCGGGGGTTACGAGCAGTACTTC
d_gene: NA
j_gene: TRBJ2-7
v_gene: TRBV11-1

CDR3aa: CASSNKGGPNYGYTF
CDR3nt: TGTGCCAGCAGTAACAAAGGGGGACCTAACTATGGCTACACCTTC
d_gene: NA
j_gene: TRBJ1-2
v_gene: TRBV6-5

CDR3aa: CAWRDGDNQPQHF
CDR3nt: TGTGCCTGGAGAGACGGGGACAATCAGCCCCAGCATTTT
d_gene: NA
j_gene: TRBJ1-5
v_gene: TRBV30

CDR3aa: CSVAAGLQNEQYF
CDR3nt: TGCAGCGTTGCCGCTGGGCTCCAGAACGAGCAGTACTTC
d_gene: NA
j_gene: TRBJ2-7
v_gene: TRBV29-1

CDR3aa: CATTLGGSTDTQYF
CDR3nt: TGCGCCACTACATTGGGGGGTAGCACAGATACGCAGTATTTT
d_gene: NA
j_gene: TRBJ2-3
v_gene: TRBV5-1

CDR3aa: CASSIQGLGYGYTF
CDR3nt: TGCGCCAGCAGCATACAGGGTCTCGGGTATGGCTACACCTTC
d_gene: NA
j_gene: TRBJ1-2
v_gene: TRBV5-1

CDR3aa: CASSTKFLEAGGPKYNEQFF
CDR3nt: TGTGCCAGTAGTACAAAATTCCTCGAAGCGGGGGGGCCTAAATACAATGAGCAGTTCTTC
d_gene: TRBD2
j_gene: TRBJ2-1
v_gene: TRBV19

CDR3aa: CASSPRNRDGNNIYF
CDR3nt: TGTGCCAGCTCACCGAGAAACAGGGATGGAAACAACATATATTTT
d_gene: NA
j_gene: TRBJ1-3
v_gene: TRBV18

CDR3aa: CASNVEGSTDKQYF
CDR3nt: TGCGCCAGCAACGTTGAGGGTAGCACAGATAAGCAGTATTTT
d_gene: NA
j_gene: TRBJ2-3
v_gene: TRBV5-1

CDR3aa: CASSSVEGAYEQYF
CDR3nt: TGTGCCAGCAGCTCCGTCGAGGGGGCATACGAGCAGTACTTC
d_gene: TRBD1
j_gene: TRBJ2-7
v_gene: TRBV7-9

CDR3aa: CASSLAPGFYNEQFF
CDR3nt: TGTGCCAGCAGCTTGGCCCCGGGGTTCTACAATGAGCAGTTCTTC
d_gene: NA
j_gene: TRBJ2-1
v_gene: TRBV5-6

CDR3aa: CASSHTDGTDRGQYGYTF
CDR3nt: TGTGCCAGCAGCCATACCGATGGGACAGACAGGGGGCAATATGGCTACACCTTC
d_gene: TRBD1
j_gene: TRBJ1-2
v_gene: TRBV14

CDR3aa: CASSTDRTLSYNEQFF
CDR3nt: TGTGCCAGTAGTACGGACAGGACCCTCTCCTACAATGAGCAGTTCTTC
d_gene: TRBD1
j_gene: TRBJ2-1
v_gene: TRBV19

CDR3aa: CSVEISGGRDIQYF
CDR3nt: TGCAGCGTTGAGATTTCGGGGGGTCGTGACATTCAGTACTTC
d_gene: TRBD2
j_gene: TRBJ2-4
v_gene: TRBV29-1

CDR3aa: CASSHFGETQYF
CDR3nt: TGCGCCAGCAGCCACTTCGGGGAGACCCAGTACTTC
d_gene: NA
j_gene: TRBJ2-5
v_gene: TRBV4-1

CDR3aa: CASSLDQGGNQPQHF
CDR3nt: TGTGCCAGTAGTCTCGATCAGGGGGGCAATCAGCCCCAGCATTTT
d_gene: TRBD1
j_gene: TRBJ1-5
v_gene: TRBV19

CDR3aa: CAWGRGIMNTEAFF
CDR3nt: TGTGCCTGGGGGAGGGGGATAATGAACACTGAAGCTTTCTTT
d_gene: NA
j_gene: TRBJ1-1
v_gene: TRBV30